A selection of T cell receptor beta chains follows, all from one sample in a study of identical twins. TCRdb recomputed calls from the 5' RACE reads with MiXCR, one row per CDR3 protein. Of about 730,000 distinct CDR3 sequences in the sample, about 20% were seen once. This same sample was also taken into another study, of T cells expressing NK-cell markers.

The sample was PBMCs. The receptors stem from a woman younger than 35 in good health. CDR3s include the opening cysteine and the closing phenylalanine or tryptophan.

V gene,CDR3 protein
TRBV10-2,CASSEPQQYEQYF
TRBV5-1,CASSPRVGQGTEAFF
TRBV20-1,CSSSGSPLHF
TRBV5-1,CASSLGIAGYNEQFF
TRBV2,CASRDRLAGGRELFF
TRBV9,CASSVNWWNTEAFF
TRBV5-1,CASSYLVAGGDTDTQYF
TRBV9,CASSVVGGEGLDTEAFF
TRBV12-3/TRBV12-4,CASSPFISGFTDTQYF
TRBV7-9,CASSPRAGGQHGELFF
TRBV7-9,CASTTGQNTEAFF
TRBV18,CASSPPELDGTDTQYF
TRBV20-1,CSAREARPRVYGYTF
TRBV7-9,CASSLAVPGHRYEQYF
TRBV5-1,CASSLVPGFTYNEQFF
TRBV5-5,CASRGTVLVYNEQFF
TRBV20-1,CGFTSGMINEQFF
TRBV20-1,CSATLAGISYEQYF
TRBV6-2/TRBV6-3,CASSYIGGDGGYTF